Listed below are T cell receptor beta chains from one sample, sequenced in a study of blood T cell repertoires in COVID-19. TCRdb's copy holds only in-frame clones and misses some; the assay was immunoSEQ multiplex PCR. The data show 250,000 or so clones, 70% to 90% seen once. Input material: peripheral blood. Every receptor here comes from a woman under 40 with COVID-19, enrolled during active disease. Both conserved end residues are part of each CDR3. D genes are given only for firm matches. Clone size is stated in some rows and not others, as once, few, many or a class when expanded.

D gene	clone size	V gene	J gene	CDR3 protein	CDR3 DNA
TRBD1	-	TRBV5-1	TRBJ2-7	CASGAIGTGSPYEQYF	TGCGCCAGCGGAGCCATTGGGACAGGGTCACCCTACGAGCAGTACTTC
-	-	TRBV27	TRBJ2-3	CASSYGGGSTDTQYF	TGTGCCAGCAGTTACGGCGGCGGGAGCACAGATACGCAGTATTTT
-	-	TRBV19	TRBJ1-2	CASSRTDPLYGYTF	TGTGCCAGTAGCCGGACAGACCCCCTCTATGGCTACACCTTC
-	-	TRBV9	TRBJ2-2	CASSSGTLNTGELFF	TGTGCCAGCAGCTCCGGGACACTTAACACCGGGGAGCTGTTTTTT
TRBD1	once	TRBV7-2	TRBJ2-5	CASSLGGTGIQETQYF	TGTGCCAGCAGCTTAGGAGGGACAGGGATACAAGAGACCCAGTACTTC
-	-	TRBV11-3	TRBJ2-1	CASSYEGAGGSYNEQFF	TGTGCCAGCAGCTACGAGGGGGCCGGGGGCTCCTACAATGAGCAGTTCTTC
TRBD1	-	TRBV3-1/TRBV3-2	TRBJ2-7	CASSQGQGLYEQYF	TGTGCCAGCAGCCAAGGACAGGGCCTCTACGAGCAGTACTTC
-	-	TRBV7-2	TRBJ1-2	CASSPGDNYVSGYTF	TGTGCCAGCAGCCCCGGGGACAATTACGTCTCTGGCTACACCTTC
TRBD1	-	TRBV29-1	TRBJ1-1	CSVVGTGRYTEAFF	TGCAGCGTTGTTGGGACAGGGAGGTACACTGAAGCTTTCTTT
TRBD2	-	TRBV19	TRBJ2-7	CASSNLVAGGPYEQYF	TGTGCCAGTAGTAACCTCGTAGCGGGGGGGCCCTACGAGCAGTACTTC
-	-	TRBV5-1	TRBJ2-2	CASAPGTKTGELFF	TGCGCCAGTGCCCCCGGGACAAAAACCGGGGAGCTGTTTTTT
-	-	TRBV5-3	TRBJ1-1	CARSGCLRGAAEAFF	TGTGCCAGAAGCGGCTGTTTGCGGGGGGCTGCTGAAGCTTTCTTT
-	-	TRBV5-1	TRBJ2-1	CASSPGTLGEQFF	TGCGCCAGCAGCCCAGGGACATTGGGTGAGCAGTTCTTC
-	once	TRBV2	TRBJ2-5	CASSPNVRRGETQYF	TGTGCCAGCAGTCCAAACGTGAGGCGGGGAGAGACCCAGTACTTC
TRBD2	-	TRBV27	TRBJ2-1	CASSPARGILAGGSSYNEQFF	TGTGCCAGCAGCCCGGCCAGGGGGATACTAGCGGGAGGAAGCTCCTACAATGAGCAGTTCTTC
-	-	TRBV6-2/TRBV6-3	TRBJ1-6	CASSYPLYRDNSPLHF	TGTGCCAGCAGTTACCCTCTTTACAGGGATAATTCACCCCTCCACTTT
TRBD2	-	TRBV5-8	TRBJ2-1	CASSLVPSGRRSHEQFF	TGTGCCAGCAGCTTGGTGCCTAGCGGGCGCCGCAGCCATGAGCAGTTCTTC
-	-	TRBV19	TRBJ2-3	CASSIKQGLPPQYF	TGTGCCAGTAGTATCAAACAGGGACTACCTCCGCAGTATTTT
-	-	TRBV4-3	TRBJ1-4	CASSQDYPGTNEKLFF	TGCGCCAGCAGCCAAGATTACCCCGGGACTAATGAAAAACTGTTTTTT
-	-	TRBV3-1/TRBV3-2	TRBJ1-3	CASSQYVDTIYF	TGTGCCAGCAGCCAATATGTTGACACCATATATTTT
-	-	TRBV19	TRBJ1-5	CASSMGRGSNQPQHF	TGTGCCAGTAGTATGGGGAGGGGGAGCAATCAGCCCCAGCATTTT
-	-	TRBV28	TRBJ2-1	CASSLGAYNEQFF	TGTGCCAGCAGTTTGGGCGCCTACAATGAGCAGTTCTTC
-	once	TRBV25-1	TRBJ1-1	CASSDRGTEAFF	TGTGCCAGCAGTGATAGGGGGACTGAAGCTTTCTTT
TRBD2	few	TRBV5-4	TRBJ2-7	CASSLTSGGYEQYF	TGTGCCAGCAGCTTGACTAGCGGGGGCTACGAGCAGTACTTC
TRBD2	-	TRBV4-2	TRBJ2-5	CASSPEGGGRETQYF	TGTGCCAGCAGCCCCGAGGGGGGCGGGAGGGAGACCCAGTACTTC
TRBD1	-	TRBV3-1/TRBV3-2	TRBJ2-5	CASSQGIRQGKETQYF	TGTGCCAGCAGCCAGGGGATTCGACAGGGGAAAGAGACCCAGTACTTC
TRBD2	-	TRBV28	TRBJ2-4	CASSLDLAGGENIQYF	TGTGCCAGCAGTTTAGATCTAGCGGGGGGGGAAAACATTCAGTACTTC
-	once	TRBV30	TRBJ1-5	CAWSKGLSNQPQHF	TGTGCCTGGAGTAAGGGGTTGAGCAATCAGCCCCAGCATTTT